The clone carrying this T cell receptor (beta chain) was counted ten times or more. The antigen remains unidentified. This sample was taken from a study of response to subunit inactivated influenza vaccine. The study's findings and limits: There was a suggestion from the authors that each seasonal influenza vaccination recruits few new T cells.

TCRdb used MiXCR to reprocess the RT-PCR reads, holding one entry per CDR3 protein. Here the sample spans about 480,000 distinct CDR3 sequences, 10% to 15% being singletons. The V gene lost 2 bases and the J gene lost 0 bases, with 13 bases spanning the gap. The V gene's germline CDR1 is SQVTM and CDR2 ANQGSEA. This CDR3 comprises 15 residues. The J gene is TRBJ1-1, the V gene TRBV29-1; perhaps TRBD1 as D (5 bases). This receptor was identified in a man aged 45-65 years who received an inactivated influenza vaccine. Here the sequenced sample was PBMCs from blood, taken 45 days after vaccination. The CDR3 DNA reads as TGCAGCGTTGAATTCAGGGAGAGGATGAACACTGAAGCTTTCTTT. Translating gives CSVEFRERMNTEAFF.